One and the same sample provided the 23 T cell receptor beta chains below, sequenced in a study of identical twins. TCRdb re-called the 5' RACE reads with MiXCR, one entry per CDR3 protein. Seen here are about 520,000 distinct CDR3 sequences, less than 25% observed once, and the top ten hold under 0.95%. These records were also assigned to another study, of T cells expressing NK-cell markers.

The sample comprised CD4+ T cells sorted from blood. The receptors originated from a woman younger than 35 in good health.

The V and J genes are TRBV20-1 and TRBJ1-2, with TRBD1 as a possible D gene (6 bases). The CDR3 loop spans 15 amino acids. Germline CDR1 and CDR2: DFQATT and SNEGSKA (reference sequence). The V gene lost 4 bases and the J gene lost 0 bases, with 15 bases spanning the gap. The CDR3 DNA reads TGCAGTGCTAACGGGGGCCGTTTAGCTAACTATGGCTACACCTTC. Residues: CSANGGRLANYGYTF.

The J gene is TRBJ2-1, the V gene TRBV5-1, with TRBD2 matching over 7 bases. V trimming: 3 bases; J trimming: 7 bases; junction bases outside the gene matches: 10. CDR3 length equals 15 residues. The germline CDR1 and CDR2 sequences are SGHRS and YFSETQ. The CDR3 DNA reads as TGCGCCAGCAGCTCGAGGGGAGATAGCGGGAATGAGCAGTTCTTC. It specifies CASSSRGDSGNEQFF.

The gene calls are TRBV20-1 and TRBJ2-3; 8 bases line up with TRBD1. CDR1 is DFQATT, CDR2 SNEGSKA, per germline (reference sequence). V lost 5 bases to trimming and J lost 3 bases; unmatched junction nucleotides: 7. CDR3 length equals 14 residues. The chain's CDR3 is CSAPWTGRTDTQYF. In DNA form, the CDR3 reads TGCAGTGCTCCCTGGACAGGGAGGACAGATACGCAGTATTTT.

This clonotype was detected only a few times. CDR3 bases: TGTGCCACCGCAGGGACATCGGGAAACACCATATATTTT. Protein product: CATAGTSGNTIYF. The gene calls are TRBV11-3 and TRBJ1-3, with D perhaps matching TRBD1 (6 bases). CDR1 and CDR2 (germline): SGHNT, YENEEA. Trimming stripped 10 bases from V and 4 bases from J, with 14 bases between. CDR3 length: 13 residues.

V usage is TRBV4-3 and J usage is TRBJ1-2; D gene ambiguous. Germline lookup yields CDR1 LGHNA and CDR2 YSLEER. Trimming cost V 0 bases and J 8 bases, with 19 bases left between them. The CDR3 totals 16 residues. The CDR3 sequence: CASSQERALRFGGYTF. The CDR3, as DNA: TGCGCCAGCAGCCAAGAGAGGGCTTTACGGTTCGGAGGCTACACCTTC.

The gene calls are TRBV30 and TRBJ2-2, with 9 bases aligning to TRBD2. The CDR3 has 19 amino acids. Germline V CDR1 and CDR2: GTSNPN, SVGIG (reference sequence). V was clipped by 1 base and J by 1 base; unmatched bases: 13. CDR3 nucleotide sequence: TGTGCCTGGAGTGACATAGGAGTAGCGGGGGCCCGGAACACCGGGGAGCTGTTTTTT. Its protein is CAWSDIGVAGARNTGELFF.

The chain couples TRBV4-3 to TRBJ2-1; D unclear. The V end was cut by 2 bases, the J end by 9 bases, with 8 bases between. CDR1 is LGHNA and CDR2 is YSLEER in the germline V gene. This CDR3 region has 12 residues. The CDR3 DNA reads as TGCGCCAGCAGCCAAAACCGAATTGAGCAGTTCTTC. Amino acid sequence: CASSQNRIEQFF.

This chain joins TRBV5-6 and TRBJ2-3; D is unclear. The CDR3 runs to 14 residues. V was clipped by 1 base and J by 1 base, with 7 bases between them. The germline V gene has CDR1 SGHDT and CDR2 YYEEEE. The CDR3 DNA reads TGTGCCAGCAGCTTGTATGGTGGCACAGATACGCAGTATTTT. Residues: CASSLYGGTDTQYF. Based on the CDR3 plus reference TRBV5-6 and TRBJ2-3, the full variable domain is DAGVTQSPTHLIKTRGQQVTLRCSPKSGHDTVSWYQQALGQGPQFIFQYYEEEERQRGNFPDRFSGHQFPNYSSELNVNALLLGDSALYLCASSLYGGTDTQYFGPGTRLTVL.

CDR3 DNA: TGTGCCAGCAGTTTAACAGGCCGCAATTCACCCCTCCACTTT. It specifies CASSLTGRNSPLHF. The V and J genes are TRBV25-1 and TRBJ1-6; D perhaps matches TRBD1 (5 bases). Germline lookup yields CDR1 MGHDK and CDR2 SYGVNS. V was clipped by 5 bases and J by 7 bases, with 12 bases between them. The CDR3 is made up of 14 amino acids.

The chain combines TRBV5-1 with TRBJ1-2; tentatively, D is TRBD1 (5 bases). This CDR3 has 12 amino acids. Looked up from germline, CDR1 is SGHRS and CDR2 is YFSETQ. Trimming stripped 4 bases from V and 12 bases from J, with 16 bases between. The CDR3 is CASSVRTGENTF. Here the CDR3 DNA reads TGCGCCAGCAGCGTACGTACAGGAGAAAACACCTTC.

The chain links TRBV5-5 to TRBJ1-2; the D gene is possibly TRBD1 (5 bases). This CDR3 comprises 14 residues. Looked up from germline, CDR1 is SGHKS and CDR2 is YYEKEE (reference sequence). V shed 1 base and J shed 6 bases, with 13 bases lying between them. This CDR3 reads CASSLWLQADGYTF. As DNA, the CDR3 is TGTGCCAGCAGCTTGTGGTTACAGGCGGATGGCTACACCTTC.

The chain uses TRBV12-3 or TRBV12-4 and TRBJ2-1; TRBD1 or TRBD2 may be the D gene (5 bases each). There are 17 residues in the CDR3. V gave up 4 bases and J gave up 5 bases, with 21 bases separating them. CDR3 protein: CASSSRQRGLDNNEQFF. As DNA, the CDR3 is TGTGCCAGCAGTTCGCGACAGAGAGGGTTGGACAACAATGAGCAGTTCTTC.

J is TRBJ1-2 and V is TRBV5-6; D call uncertain. The CDR3 totals 11 residues. Per the germline V gene, CDR1 is SGHDT and CDR2 is YYEEEE. Trimming stripped 0 bases from V and 6 bases from J, with 3 bases between. The CDR3 coding sequence is TGTGCCAGCAGCTTGGGGCATGGCTACACCTTC. It yields the protein CASSLGHGYTF. The full variable domain, completed using reference TRBV5-6 and TRBJ1-2, is DAGVTQSPTHLIKTRGQQVTLRCSPKSGHDTVSWYQQALGQGPQFIFQYYEEEERQRGNFPDRFSGHQFPNYSSELNVNALLLGDSALYLCASSLGHGYTFGSGTRLTVV.

This clonotype showed up just a few times. The CDR3 protein is CASSLRSRRPNTGELFF. The CDR3 region has the DNA TGCGCCAGCAGCTTACGCAGTCGTCGGCCGAACACCGGGGAGCTGTTTTTT. The rearrangement joins TRBV5-1 to TRBJ2-2, with D unresolved. The CDR3 runs to 17 residues. Germline CDR1 SGHRS, CDR2 YFSETQ. The V and J ends lost 2 bases and 0 bases respectively, with 14 bases between them.

This clonotype was counted only a few times. The V and J genes are TRBV20-1 and TRBJ1-1, with D perhaps TRBD1 (5 bases). This CDR3 is 14 amino acids long. Per germline, CDR1 DFQATT and CDR2 SNEGSKA (reference sequence). V dropped 2 bases and J dropped 6 bases, with 16 bases sitting between them. This chain's CDR3 is CSARPAPGTPEAFF. Written as DNA, the CDR3 is TGCAGTGCTAGACCAGCTCCGGGGACCCCTGAAGCTTTCTTT.

The V call is TRBV6-2 or TRBV6-3, the J call TRBJ2-1, with 8 bases that match TRBD2. There are 17 residues in the CDR3. Germline trimming cut 4 bases from V and 9 bases from J; bases unmatched to any gene: 17. The germline V gene encodes CDR1 MNHEY and CDR2 SVGEGT. CDR3 nucleotide sequence: TGTGCCAGCAGTTCCTTACCGCGAGCGGGAGCTACGGGTGAGCAGTTCTTC. Its protein is CASSSLPRAGATGEQFF.

The chain uses TRBV15 and TRBJ2-2, with D perhaps matching TRBD2 (6 bases). The CDR3 contains 13 residues. The V gene lost 6 bases and the J gene lost 5 bases, with 10 bases spanning the gap. Germline V lookup: CDR1 LNHNV, CDR2 YYDKDF (reference sequence). The CDR3 loop reads CATRGTSTGELFF. The CDR3 region has the DNA TGTGCCACCAGGGGGACTTCGACCGGGGAGCTGTTTTTT.

This rearrangement joins TRBV3-1 to TRBJ1-2; D is uncertain. Germline V lookup: CDR1 LGHDT, CDR2 YNNKEL (reference sequence). The CDR3 runs to 11 residues. The ends were cut back, 3 bases at V and 8 bases at J, with 7 bases in the middle. The CDR3: CASSHQDGYTF. The CDR3, as DNA: TGTGCCAGCAGCCATCAGGACGGCTACACCTTC.

This chain's CDR3 is CASSRARDSNYEQYF. The CDR3 coding sequence is TGTGCCAGCAGCCGCGCCCGGGACTCAAACTACGAGCAGTACTTC. This chain uses TRBV7-2 with TRBJ2-7; possible D gene TRBD2, 6 bases. This CDR3 is 15 amino acids long. Between the trimmed V and J ends, which lost 5 bases and 3 bases, there was a span of 17 bases. In germline, CDR1 is SGHTA, CDR2 FQGNSA.

Regarding this clonotype: Relative to the germline gene, one junction end is altered; a read error may explain this. J is TRBJ2-1 and V is TRBV7-7; D possibly corresponds to TRBD1 (5 bases). The CDR3 sequence is 15 residues long. From germline, CDR1 is SSHAT and CDR2 FNYEAQ (reference sequence). CDR3 region: CASSLGVSKSDEQFF. The DNA of the CDR3 is TGTGCTAGCAGCTTAGGGGTCTCCAAATCGGATGAGCAGTTCTTC.

The V and J genes are TRBV5-1 and TRBJ2-3, with D tentatively TRBD2 (6 bases). The CDR3 spans 15 residues. Per germline, CDR1 SGHRS and CDR2 YFSETQ. V was trimmed by 2 bases and J by 6 bases, leaving 16 bases between them. The CDR3 DNA reads TGCGCCAGCAGCTTTTCCGGGACTGCCTCCGATACGCAGTATTTT. Its translation is CASSFSGTASDTQYF.

This rearrangement joins TRBV5-1 to TRBJ2-7; no definite D call. Germline V gene lookup returns CDR1 SGHRS and CDR2 YFSETQ. This CDR3 has 16 residues. Trimming removed 0 bases at V and 0 bases at J, with 13 bases between. The CDR3 region is CASSLEGFPSSYEQYF. Here the CDR3 DNA reads TGCGCCAGCAGCTTGGAAGGCTTCCCGAGCTCCTACGAGCAGTACTTC.

This clonotype appeared a few times. The chain joins TRBV20-1 to TRBJ1-3, with D uncertain. The V and J ends lost 3 bases and 0 bases respectively, with 6 bases between them. The CDR3 is 13 residues long. CDR1 DFQATT and CDR2 SNEGSKA come from the germline V gene (reference sequence). CDR3 bases: TGCAGTGCTAGGGCAGGCTCTGGAAACACCATATATTTT. Protein: CSARAGSGNTIYF.